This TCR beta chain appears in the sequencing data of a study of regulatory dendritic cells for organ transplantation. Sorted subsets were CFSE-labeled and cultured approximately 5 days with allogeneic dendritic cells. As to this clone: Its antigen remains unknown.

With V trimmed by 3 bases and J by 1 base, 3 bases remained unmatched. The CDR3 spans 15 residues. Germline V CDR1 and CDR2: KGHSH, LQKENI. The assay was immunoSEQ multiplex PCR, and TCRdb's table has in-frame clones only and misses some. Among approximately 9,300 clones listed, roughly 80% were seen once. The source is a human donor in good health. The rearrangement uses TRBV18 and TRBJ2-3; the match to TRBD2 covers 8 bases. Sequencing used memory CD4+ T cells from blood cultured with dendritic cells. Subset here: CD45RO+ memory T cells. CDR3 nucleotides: TGTGCCAGCTCACCCAGGCGGGAGGGCACAGATACGCAGTATTTT. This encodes CASSPRREGTDTQYF.